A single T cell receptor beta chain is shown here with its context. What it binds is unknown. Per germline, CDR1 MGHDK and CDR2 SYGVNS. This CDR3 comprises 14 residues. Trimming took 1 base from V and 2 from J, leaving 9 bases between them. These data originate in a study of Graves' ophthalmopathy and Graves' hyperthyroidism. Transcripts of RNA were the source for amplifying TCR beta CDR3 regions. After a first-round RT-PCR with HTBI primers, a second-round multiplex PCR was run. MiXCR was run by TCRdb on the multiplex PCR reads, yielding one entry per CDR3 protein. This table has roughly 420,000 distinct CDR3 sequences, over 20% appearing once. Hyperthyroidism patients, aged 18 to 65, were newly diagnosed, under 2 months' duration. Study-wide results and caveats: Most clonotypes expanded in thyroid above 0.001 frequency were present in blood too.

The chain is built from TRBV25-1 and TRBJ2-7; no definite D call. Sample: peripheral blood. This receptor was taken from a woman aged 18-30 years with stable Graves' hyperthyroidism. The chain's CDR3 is CASSESSLPYEQYF. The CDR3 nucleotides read TGTGCCAGCAGTGAATCCTCCTTACCCTACGAGCAGTACTTC.